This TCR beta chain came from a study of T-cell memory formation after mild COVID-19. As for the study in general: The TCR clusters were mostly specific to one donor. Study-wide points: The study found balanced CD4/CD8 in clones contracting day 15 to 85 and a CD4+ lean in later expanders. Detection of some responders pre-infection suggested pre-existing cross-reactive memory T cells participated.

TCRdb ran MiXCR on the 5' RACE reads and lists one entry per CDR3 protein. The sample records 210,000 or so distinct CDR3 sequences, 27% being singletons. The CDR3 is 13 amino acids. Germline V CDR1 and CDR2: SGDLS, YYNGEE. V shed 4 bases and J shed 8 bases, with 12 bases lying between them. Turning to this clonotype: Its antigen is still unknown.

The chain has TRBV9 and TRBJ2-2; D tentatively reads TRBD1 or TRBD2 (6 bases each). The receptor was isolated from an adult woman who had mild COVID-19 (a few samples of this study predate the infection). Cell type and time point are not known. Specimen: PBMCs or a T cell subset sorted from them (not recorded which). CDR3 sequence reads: CASSHGGTGELFF. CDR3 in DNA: TGTGCCAGCAGCCACGGAGGGACAGGGGAGCTGTTTTTT.